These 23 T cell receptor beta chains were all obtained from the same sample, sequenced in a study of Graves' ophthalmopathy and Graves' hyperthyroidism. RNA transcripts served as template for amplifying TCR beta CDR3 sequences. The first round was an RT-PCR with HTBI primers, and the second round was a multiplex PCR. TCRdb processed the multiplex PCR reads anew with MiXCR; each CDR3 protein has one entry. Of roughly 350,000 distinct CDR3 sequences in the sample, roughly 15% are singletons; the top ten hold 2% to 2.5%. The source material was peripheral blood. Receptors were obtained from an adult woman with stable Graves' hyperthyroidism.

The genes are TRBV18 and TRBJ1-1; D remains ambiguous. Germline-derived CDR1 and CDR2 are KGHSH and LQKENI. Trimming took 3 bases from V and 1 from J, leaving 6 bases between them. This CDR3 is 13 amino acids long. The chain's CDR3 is CASSPAANTEAFF. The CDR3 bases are TGTGCCAGCTCACCTGCCGCGAACACTGAAGCTTTCTTT.

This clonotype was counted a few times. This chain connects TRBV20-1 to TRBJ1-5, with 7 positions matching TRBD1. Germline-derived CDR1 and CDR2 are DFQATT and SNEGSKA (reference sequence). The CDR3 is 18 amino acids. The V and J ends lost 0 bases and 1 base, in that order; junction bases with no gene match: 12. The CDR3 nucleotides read TGCAGTGCTAGAGATGTCCGTAACAGGGGCCGCAGCAATCAGCCCCAGCATTTT. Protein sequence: CSARDVRNRGRSNQPQHF.

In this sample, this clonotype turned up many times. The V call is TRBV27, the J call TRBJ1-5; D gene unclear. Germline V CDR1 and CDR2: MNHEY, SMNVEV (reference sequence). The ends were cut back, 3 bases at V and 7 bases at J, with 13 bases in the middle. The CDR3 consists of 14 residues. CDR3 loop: CASSFWAGSQPQHF. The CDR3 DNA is TGTGCCAGCAGTTTTTGGGCAGGTTCGCAGCCCCAGCATTTT.

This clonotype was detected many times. This CDR3 reads CASSRQGAIPYEQYF. CDR3 sequence (DNA): TGTGCCAGCAGCAGACAGGGGGCGATTCCCTACGAGCAGTACTTC. This chain connects TRBV28 to TRBJ2-7; 10 bases align to TRBD1. Germline-derived CDR1 and CDR2 are MDHEN and SYDVKM. The CDR3 has 15 residues. The trim removed 6 bases at V and 2 bases at J, leaving 7 bases unmatched.

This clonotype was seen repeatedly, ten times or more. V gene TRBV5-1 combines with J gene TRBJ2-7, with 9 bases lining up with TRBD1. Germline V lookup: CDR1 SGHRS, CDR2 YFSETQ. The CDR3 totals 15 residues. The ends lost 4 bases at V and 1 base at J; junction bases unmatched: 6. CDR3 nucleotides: TGCGCCAGCAGCACCGGGACAGGGTTTTCCTACGAGCAGTACTTC. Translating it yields CASSTGTGFSYEQYF.

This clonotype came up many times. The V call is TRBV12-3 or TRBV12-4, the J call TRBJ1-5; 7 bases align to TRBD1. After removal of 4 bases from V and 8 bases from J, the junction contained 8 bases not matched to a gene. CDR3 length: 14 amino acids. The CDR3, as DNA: TGTGCCAGCAGTTATGGCAGGGGGATTGAGCCCCAGCATTTT. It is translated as CASSYGRGIEPQHF.

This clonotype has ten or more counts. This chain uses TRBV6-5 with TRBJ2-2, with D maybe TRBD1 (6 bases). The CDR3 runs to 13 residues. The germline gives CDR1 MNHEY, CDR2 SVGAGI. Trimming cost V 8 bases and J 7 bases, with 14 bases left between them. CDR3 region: CASGTGFSGELFF. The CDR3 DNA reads TGTGCCAGCGGTACAGGGTTCAGCGGGGAGCTGTTTTTT.

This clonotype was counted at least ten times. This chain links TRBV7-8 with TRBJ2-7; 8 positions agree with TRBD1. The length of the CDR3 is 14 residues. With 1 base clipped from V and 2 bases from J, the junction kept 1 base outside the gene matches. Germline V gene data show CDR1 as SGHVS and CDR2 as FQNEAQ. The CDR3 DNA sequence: TGTGCCAGCAGCTTAGAGGGACAGGCCTACGAGCAGTACTTC. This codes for CASSLEGQAYEQYF. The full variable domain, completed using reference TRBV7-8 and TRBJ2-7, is GAGVSQSPRYKVAKRGQDVALRCDPISGHVSLFWYQQALGQGPEFLTYFQNEAQLDKSGLPSDRFFAERPEGSVSTLKIQRTQQEDSAVYLCASSLEGQAYEQYFGPGTRLTVT.

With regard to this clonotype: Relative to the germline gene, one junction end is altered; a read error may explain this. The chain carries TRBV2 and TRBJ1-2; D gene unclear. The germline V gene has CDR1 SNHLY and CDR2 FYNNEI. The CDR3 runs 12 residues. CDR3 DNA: TGTGCCGCTGCACAGACCAACTATGGCTACAGCTTC. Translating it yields CAAAQTNYGYSF.

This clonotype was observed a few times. CDR3 in DNA: TGTGCCAGCAGCTCCTGGACGGGGAGCAATCAGCCCCAGCATTTT. Protein product: CASSSWTGSNQPQHF. The chain employs TRBV7-2 and TRBJ1-5; D gene unclear. Trimming left V 4 bases short and J 1 base short, with 11 bases between. Germline CDR1 is SGHTA and CDR2 is FQGNSA. This CDR3 has 15 amino acids.

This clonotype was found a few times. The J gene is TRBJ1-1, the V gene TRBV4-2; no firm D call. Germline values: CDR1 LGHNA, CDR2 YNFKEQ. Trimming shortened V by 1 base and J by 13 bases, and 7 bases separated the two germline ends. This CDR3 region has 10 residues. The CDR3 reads CASSQVEVFF. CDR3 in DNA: TGTGCCAGCAGCCAAGTAGAGGTTTTCTTT.

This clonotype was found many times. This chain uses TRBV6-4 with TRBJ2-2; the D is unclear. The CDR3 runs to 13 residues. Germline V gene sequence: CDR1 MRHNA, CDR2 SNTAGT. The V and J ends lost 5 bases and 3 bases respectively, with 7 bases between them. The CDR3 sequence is CASSRRDTGELFF. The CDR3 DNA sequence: TGTGCCAGCAGTCGACGGGACACCGGGGAGCTGTTTTTT.

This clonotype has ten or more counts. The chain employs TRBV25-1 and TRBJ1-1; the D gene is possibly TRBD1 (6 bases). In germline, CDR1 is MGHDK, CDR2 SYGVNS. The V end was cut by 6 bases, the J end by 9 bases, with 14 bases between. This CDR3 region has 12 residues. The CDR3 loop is CASSDRTGKAFF. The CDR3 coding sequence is TGTGCCAGCAGCGACCGAACAGGGAAAGCTTTCTTT.

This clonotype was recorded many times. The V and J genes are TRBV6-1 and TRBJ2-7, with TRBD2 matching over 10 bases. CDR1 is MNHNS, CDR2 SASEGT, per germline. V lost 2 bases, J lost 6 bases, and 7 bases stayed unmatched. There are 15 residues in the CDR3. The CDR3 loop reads CASSEPASGSFEQYF. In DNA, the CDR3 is TGTGCCAGCAGTGAACCGGCTAGCGGGAGCTTCGAGCAGTACTTC.

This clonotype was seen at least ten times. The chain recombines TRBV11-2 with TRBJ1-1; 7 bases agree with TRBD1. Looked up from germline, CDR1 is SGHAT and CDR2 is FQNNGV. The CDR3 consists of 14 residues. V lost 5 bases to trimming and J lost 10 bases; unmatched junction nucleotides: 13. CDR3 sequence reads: CASSLGQKGGGAFF. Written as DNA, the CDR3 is TGTGCCAGCAGCCTGGGACAGAAGGGCGGGGGAGCTTTCTTT. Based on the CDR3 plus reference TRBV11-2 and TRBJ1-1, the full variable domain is EAGVAQSPRYKIIEKRQSVAFWCNPISGHATLYWYQQILGQGPKLLIQFQNNGVVDDSQLPKDRFSAERLKGVDSTLKIQPAKLEDSAVYLCASSLGQKGGGAFFGQGTRLTVV.

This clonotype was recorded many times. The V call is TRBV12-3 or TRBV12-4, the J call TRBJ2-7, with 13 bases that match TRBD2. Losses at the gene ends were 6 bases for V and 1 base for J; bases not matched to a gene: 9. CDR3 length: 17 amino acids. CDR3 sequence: CASSPGTSGTPSYEQYF. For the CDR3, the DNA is TGTGCCAGCAGCCCGGGGACTAGCGGGACACCTTCCTACGAGCAGTACTTC.

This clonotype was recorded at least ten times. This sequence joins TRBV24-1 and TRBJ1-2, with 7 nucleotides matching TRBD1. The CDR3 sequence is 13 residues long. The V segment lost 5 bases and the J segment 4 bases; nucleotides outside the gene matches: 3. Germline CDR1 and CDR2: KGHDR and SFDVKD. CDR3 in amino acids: CATSAGQSYGYTF. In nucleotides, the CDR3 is TGTGCCACCAGTGCGGGACAGAGCTATGGCTACACCTTC.

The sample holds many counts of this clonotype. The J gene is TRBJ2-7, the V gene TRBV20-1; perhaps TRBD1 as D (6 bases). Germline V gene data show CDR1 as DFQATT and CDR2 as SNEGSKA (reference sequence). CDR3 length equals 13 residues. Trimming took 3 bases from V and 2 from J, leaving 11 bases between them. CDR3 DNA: TGCAGTGCTAGTACAGGGCGGACCTACGAGCAGTACTTC. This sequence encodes CSASTGRTYEQYF.

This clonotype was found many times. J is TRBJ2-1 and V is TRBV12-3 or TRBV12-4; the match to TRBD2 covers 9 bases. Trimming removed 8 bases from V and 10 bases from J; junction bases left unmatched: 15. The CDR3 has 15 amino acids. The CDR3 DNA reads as TGTGCCAGCCGATCAGTTGGGACTAGCATGGTGGAGCAGTTCTTC. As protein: CASRSVGTSMVEQFF.

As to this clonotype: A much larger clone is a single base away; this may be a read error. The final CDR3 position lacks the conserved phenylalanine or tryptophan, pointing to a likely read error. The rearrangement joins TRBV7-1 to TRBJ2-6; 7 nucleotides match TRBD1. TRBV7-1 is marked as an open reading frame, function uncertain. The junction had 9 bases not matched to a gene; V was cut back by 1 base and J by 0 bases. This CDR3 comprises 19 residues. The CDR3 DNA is TGTGCCAGCAGCTCAGGACAGGGCCTCGTGGACTCTGGGGCCAACGTCCTGACTGTC. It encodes CASSSGQGLVDSGANVLTV.

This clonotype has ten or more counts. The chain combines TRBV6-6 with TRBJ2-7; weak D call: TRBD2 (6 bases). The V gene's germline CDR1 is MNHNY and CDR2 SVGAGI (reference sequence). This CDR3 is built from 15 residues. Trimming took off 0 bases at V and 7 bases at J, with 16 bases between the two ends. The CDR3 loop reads CASSYSWRGPWEQYF. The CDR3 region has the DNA TGTGCCAGCAGTTACTCCTGGAGGGGACCATGGGAGCAGTACTTC.

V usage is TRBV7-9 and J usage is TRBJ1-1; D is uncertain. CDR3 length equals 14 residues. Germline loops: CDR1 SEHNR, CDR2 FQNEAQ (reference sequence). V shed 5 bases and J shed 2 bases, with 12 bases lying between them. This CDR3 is CASSPDPLNTEAFF. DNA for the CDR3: TGTGCCAGCAGCCCGGATCCCCTTAACACTGAAGCTTTCTTT.

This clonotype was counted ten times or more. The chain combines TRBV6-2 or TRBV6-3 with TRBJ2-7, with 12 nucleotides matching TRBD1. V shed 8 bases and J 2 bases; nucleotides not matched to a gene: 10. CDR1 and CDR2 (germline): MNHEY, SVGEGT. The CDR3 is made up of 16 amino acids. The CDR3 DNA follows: TGTGCCAGCGGCGGGACAGGGGGCGGCAGGCCCTACGAGCAGTACTTC. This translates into CASGGTGGGRPYEQYF.